These 21 T cell receptor beta chains were sequenced from one sample in a study of early T cells in non-severe SARS-CoV-2 infection. TCRdb re-called the 5' RACE reads through MiXCR, storing one row per CDR3 protein. Of fewer than 100,000 distinct CDR3 sequences listed, about 10% are singletons. The specimen sequenced was whole blood. These receptors were taken from an adult who was a healthcare worker with PCR-confirmed SARS-CoV-2 infection or an uninfected control (not recorded which).

This clonotype was detected many times. The rearrangement uses TRBV7-9 and TRBJ2-3; no clear D. V was pared by 1 base and J by 6 bases, with 5 bases between. Per germline, CDR1 SEHNR and CDR2 FQNEAQ (reference sequence). The CDR3 extends over 12 amino acids. CDR3 DNA: TGTGCCAGCAGCTTAGAGTGGGATACGCAGTATTTT. Translating it yields CASSLEWDTQYF.

This clonotype was recorded at least ten times. V and J are TRBV5-4 and TRBJ2-2; 11 positions agree with TRBD2. Germline-derived CDR1 and CDR2 are SGHNT and YYREEE (reference sequence). J gave up 4 bases and V 9 bases, and 5 bases lay outside the gene matches. The CDR3 has 14 residues. CDR3 loop: CANGGTSGTGELFF. CDR3 DNA: TGTGCCAACGGAGGGACTAGCGGCACCGGGGAGCTGTTTTTT.

This chain links TRBV2 with TRBJ1-2; a weak D match, TRBD1 (6 bases). Germline V CDR1 and CDR2: SNHLY, FYNNEI. Trimming cost V 7 bases and J 4 bases, with 10 bases left between them. This CDR3 spans 12 amino acids. CDR3 in amino acids: CASTDRFYGYTF. In DNA, the CDR3 is TGTGCCAGCACTGACAGGTTCTATGGCTACACCTTC.

This chain links TRBV7-2 with TRBJ1-1; D call uncertain. Germline V CDR1 and CDR2: SGHTA, FQGNSA. The V end was cut by 3 bases, the J end by 4 bases, with 12 bases between. The CDR3 sequence is 14 residues long. CDR3 region: CASSFTSEGTEAFF. The DNA of the CDR3 is TGTGCCAGCAGCTTTACATCGGAAGGCACTGAAGCTTTCTTT.

This clonotype was counted between two and nine times. The chain has TRBV7-7 and TRBJ2-1; 9 bases map to TRBD2. Looked up from germline, CDR1 is SSHAT and CDR2 is FNYEAQ (reference sequence). The length of the CDR3 is 16 residues. The J segment lost 9 bases and the V segment lost 5 bases, leaving 14 bases of the junction unmatched. The DNA for the CDR3 is TGTGCCAGCAGCCCAGAGCGGGGGGCCGACGGGGGTGAGCAGTTCTTC. Its protein product is CASSPERGADGGEQFF.

V is TRBV19 and J is TRBJ2-3; D is perhaps TRBD2 (6 bases). The CDR3 consists of 14 residues. V lost 3 bases to trimming and J lost 3 bases, with 10 bases between them. The V gene's germline CDR1 is LNHDA and CDR2 SQIVND (reference sequence). DNA for the CDR3: TGTGCCAGTAGTATGTTGGGGGGAACAGATACGCAGTATTTT. Encoded protein: CASSMLGGTDTQYF.

This clonotype has a handful of counts. V is TRBV28 and J is TRBJ1-3, with unresolved D. Germline V CDR1 and CDR2: MDHEN, SYDVKM. The CDR3 is 17 amino acids. V was shortened by 3 bases and J by 0 bases, with 15 bases between the two germline ends. CDR3 sequence: CASSFISFGVSGNTIYF. The CDR3 coding sequence is TGTGCCAGCAGTTTTATTTCTTTTGGGGTCTCTGGAAACACCATATATTTT.

This clonotype was counted only a few times. The chain employs TRBV27 and TRBJ1-5; D is undetermined. From germline, CDR1 is MNHEY and CDR2 SMNVEV (reference sequence). The germline V and J ends were trimmed by 3 bases and 4 bases, with 10 bases remaining between them. This CDR3 spans 14 amino acids. CDR3 coding DNA: TGTGCCAGCAGTTTGTGGGGAGGGAATCAGCCCCAGCATTTT. Residues: CASSLWGGNQPQHF.

J is TRBJ2-6 and V is TRBV12-3 or TRBV12-4; D is ambiguous. The ends were cut back, 2 bases at V and 0 bases at J, with 14 bases in the middle. The CDR3 runs to 18 residues. CDR3 loop: CASSLSAFTPSGANVLTF. In DNA form, the CDR3 reads TGTGCCAGCAGTTTATCAGCCTTCACACCCTCTGGGGCCAACGTCCTGACTTTC.

Only a few counts were recorded for this clonotype. This rearrangement joins TRBV2 to TRBJ2-5; D is uncertain. The CDR3 length is 13 residues. V was trimmed by 3 bases and J by 2 bases, leaving 7 bases between them. The V gene's germline CDR1 is SNHLY and CDR2 FYNNEI. For the CDR3, the DNA is TGTGCCAGCAGTGAGCCCTCGCAAGAGACCCAGTACTTC. Protein product: CASSEPSQETQYF.

The V and J genes are TRBV19 and TRBJ2-2, with D uncertain. Between the trimmed V and J ends, which lost 9 bases and 0 bases, there was a span of 11 bases. The CDR3 consists of 14 residues. Germline CDR1 and CDR2: LNHDA and SQIVND (reference sequence). The CDR3 here is CASRVPANTGELFF. In DNA form, the CDR3 reads TGTGCCAGCCGGGTCCCCGCGAACACCGGGGAGCTGTTTTTT.

The chain couples TRBV5-4 to TRBJ2-4; no clear D. This CDR3 region has 14 residues. Germline assignment: CDR1 SGHNT and CDR2 YYREEE (reference sequence). Trimming left V 4 bases short and J 8 bases short, with 16 bases between. This chain's CDR3 is CASSLKHGSDIQYF. Written as DNA, the CDR3 is TGTGCCAGCAGCCTTAAGCACGGGTCGGACATTCAGTACTTC.

The V gene is TRBV20-1, the J gene TRBJ2-5; D is undetermined. Germline values: CDR1 DFQATT, CDR2 SNEGSKA (reference sequence). V gave up 5 bases and J gave up 2 bases, with 15 bases separating them. The CDR3 consists of 14 residues. The DNA of the CDR3 is TGCAGTGCTCCCGACGGACGAGCTCAAGAGACCCAGTACTTC. It is translated as CSAPDGRAQETQYF.

This clonotype was seen a few times. The chain links TRBV24-1 to TRBJ2-3, with 11 bases that match TRBD1. Trimming at V came to 5 bases and at J to 6 bases, leaving 6 bases not matched to a gene. The CDR3 covers 15 residues. Germline lookup yields CDR1 KGHDR and CDR2 SFDVKD. The CDR3 bases are TGTGCCACCAGTGGTATAGGACAGGGGGCTGATACGCAGTATTTT. Protein sequence: CATSGIGQGADTQYF.

This clonotype was counted at least ten times. As DNA, the CDR3 is TGTGCCAGCAGCACCGGGGACACTTACACCGGGGAGCTGTTTTTT. Residues: CASSTGDTYTGELFF. V and J are TRBV5-6 and TRBJ2-2, with D possibly matching TRBD1 (6 bases). Germline lookup yields CDR1 SGHDT and CDR2 YYEEEE. The CDR3 contains 15 residues. Deletions cut 4 bases from V and 3 bases from J, with 13 bases between.

The chain combines TRBV20-1 with TRBJ2-7; the match to TRBD1 covers 7 bases. Per the germline V gene, CDR1 is DFQATT and CDR2 is SNEGSKA (reference sequence). J was trimmed by 4 bases and V by 0 bases; bases with no gene match: 6. This CDR3 has 14 amino acids. The CDR3 loop is CSARDLARGYEQYF. The CDR3 bases are TGCAGTGCTAGAGATCTGGCCAGGGGGTACGAGCAGTACTTC.

This clonotype was seen more than once but under ten times. The rearrangement joins TRBV6-2 or TRBV6-3 to TRBJ2-3; 10 nucleotides line up with TRBD2. V lost 5 bases, J lost 2 bases, and 4 bases stayed unmatched. CDR1 is MNHEY and CDR2 is SVGEGT in the germline V gene. The CDR3 is made up of 15 amino acids. CDR3 protein: CASSPTSGDTDTQYF. CDR3 nucleotide sequence: TGTGCCAGCAGTCCCACTAGCGGGGACACAGATACGCAGTATTTT.

The rearrangement links TRBV6-6 to TRBJ2-6; TRBD1 matches 10 bases. The CDR3 is 18 amino acids. V gave up 2 bases and J gave up 0 bases; unmatched junction bases: 4. Germline V gene sequence: CDR1 MNHNY, CDR2 SVGAGI (reference sequence). CDR3 nucleotides: TGTGCCAGCAGTTACGGGACAGGGGTCTACTCTGGGGCCAACGTCCTGACTTTC. Translation: CASSYGTGVYSGANVLTF.

In nucleotides, the CDR3 is TGTGCCAGCAGCTTCTCACAGGGGGGCGAGCAGTACTTC. Translated: CASSFSQGGEQYF. V gene TRBV6-5 combines with J gene TRBJ2-7; 8 bases line up with TRBD1. Germline V lookup: CDR1 MNHEY, CDR2 SVGAGI. The V segment lost 6 bases and the J segment 6 bases; nucleotides outside the gene matches: 7. The CDR3 consists of 13 residues.

This clonotype was seen a few times. The chain has TRBV6-2 or TRBV6-3 and TRBJ2-1; D might be TRBD2 (5 bases). Germline CDR1 is MNHEY and CDR2 is SVGEGT. CDR3 length: 12 amino acids. Trimming took off 4 bases at V and 9 bases at J, with 10 bases between the two ends. In DNA form, the CDR3 reads TGTGCCAGCAGTTTGGACTCTCGTGAGCAGTTCTTC. Translated: CASSLDSREQFF.

This chain joins TRBV9 and TRBJ2-3; D is ambiguous. The V gene lost 1 base and the J gene lost 6 bases, with 12 bases spanning the gap. The length of the CDR3 is 14 residues. Germline V gene lookup returns CDR1 SGDLS and CDR2 YYNGEE. As DNA, the CDR3 is TGTGCCAGCAGCGTATTGGACGGCAGCGATACGCAGTATTTT. Translation gives CASSVLDGSDTQYF.